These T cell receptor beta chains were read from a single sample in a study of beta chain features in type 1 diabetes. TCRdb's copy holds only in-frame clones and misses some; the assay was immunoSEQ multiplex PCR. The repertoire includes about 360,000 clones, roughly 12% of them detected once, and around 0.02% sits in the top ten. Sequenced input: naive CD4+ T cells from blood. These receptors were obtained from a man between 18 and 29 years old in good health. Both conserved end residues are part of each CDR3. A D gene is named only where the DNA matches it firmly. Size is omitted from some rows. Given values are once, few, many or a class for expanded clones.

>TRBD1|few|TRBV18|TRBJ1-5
CASSPRRRGDNQPQHF
TGTGCCAGCTCCCCGAGGCGCAGGGGGGACAATCAGCCCCAGCATTTT
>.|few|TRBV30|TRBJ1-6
CACRGNNSPLHF
TGTGCCTGCAGGGGAAATAATTCACCCCTCCACTTT
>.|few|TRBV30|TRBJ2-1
CAWSVPPQGYNEQFF
TGTGCCTGGAGTGTACCTCCACAGGGCTACAATGAGCAGTTCTTC
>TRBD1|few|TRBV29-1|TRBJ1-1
CSVAGQLTEAFF
TGCAGCGTCGCGGGACAGCTCACTGAAGCTTTCTTT
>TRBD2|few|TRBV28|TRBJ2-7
CASSLTRTSGSLYEQYF
TGTGCCAGCAGTTTAACTCGGACTAGCGGGTCGTTATACGAGCAGTACTTC
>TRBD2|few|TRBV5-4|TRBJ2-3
CASSQLLAGGRDTQYF
TGTGCCAGCAGCCAACTACTAGCGGGAGGACGAGATACGCAGTATTTT
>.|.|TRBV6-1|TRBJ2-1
CASIPTVPAYNEQFF
TGTGCCAGCATCCCGACAGTGCCCGCCTACAATGAGCAGTTCTTC
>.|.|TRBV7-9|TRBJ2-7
CASSLPGEGYEQYF
TGTGCCAGCAGCTTACCAGGGGAGGGATACGAGCAGTACTTC
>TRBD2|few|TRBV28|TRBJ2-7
CASSPTSGGYEQYF
TGTGCCAGCAGCCCAACTAGCGGGGGATACGAGCAGTACTTC
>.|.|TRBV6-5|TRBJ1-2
CASSLTTGLGGYTF
TGTGCCAGCAGCCTTACCACAGGCCTGGGTGGCTACACCTTC
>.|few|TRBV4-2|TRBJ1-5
CASSQENGVGGKPQHF
TGTGCCAGCAGCCAAGAGAACGGGGTCGGCGGTAAACCCCAGCATTTT
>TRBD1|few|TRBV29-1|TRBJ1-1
CSVEIFDWDRDLNTEAFF
TGCAGCGTTGAAATCTTCGATTGGGACAGGGATTTGAACACTGAAGCTTTCTTT
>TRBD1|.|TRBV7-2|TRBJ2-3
CASSQELQGVDTQYF
TGCGCCAGCAGCCAGGAGCTCCAGGGGGTCGATACGCAGTATTTT
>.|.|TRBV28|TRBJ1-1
CASSLTEPTEAFF
TGTGCCAGCAGTTTGACAGAACCCACTGAAGCTTTCTTT
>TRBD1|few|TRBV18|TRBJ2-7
CASSPGRGLNPGSYEQYF
TGTGCCAGCTCACCGGGAAGGGGGCTAAACCCCGGCTCCTACGAGCAGTACTTC
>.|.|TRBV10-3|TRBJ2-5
CAISEGGLEETQYF
TGTGCCATCAGTGAAGGGGGTCTAGAAGAGACCCAGTACTTC
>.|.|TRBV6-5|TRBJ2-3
CASSTLVDTQYF
TGTGCCAGCAGCACGTTAGTCGATACGCAGTATTTT
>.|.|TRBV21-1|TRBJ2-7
CASSLVSYEQYF
TGTGCCAGCAGCCTAGTTTCCTACGAGCAGTACTTC
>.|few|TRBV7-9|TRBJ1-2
CASSLAPSGQPVSGYTF
TGTGCCAGCAGCTTGGCCCCGTCCGGACAGCCAGTTTCTGGCTACACCTTC
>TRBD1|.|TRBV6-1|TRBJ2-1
CASSDAGGESYNEQFF
TGTGCCAGCAGTGATGCAGGGGGCGAGTCCTACAATGAGCAGTTCTTC
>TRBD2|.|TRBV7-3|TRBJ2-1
CASSLGASGSIWGNEQFF
TGTGCCAGCAGCTTAGGGGCTAGCGGGAGTATTTGGGGCAATGAGCAGTTCTTC
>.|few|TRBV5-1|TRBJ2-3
CASSWGQQGTDTQYF
TGCGCCAGCAGCTGGGGACAACAAGGCACAGATACGCAGTATTTT
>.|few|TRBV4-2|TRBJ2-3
CASSLHAELDTQYF
TGTGCCAGCAGCCTCCACGCGGAACTTGATACGCAGTATTTT
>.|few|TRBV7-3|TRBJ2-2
CASSSGIPGELFF
TGTGCCAGCAGCTCAGGGATCCCCGGGGAGCTGTTTTTT
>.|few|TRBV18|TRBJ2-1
CASSPDLGGYNEQFF
TGTGCCAGCTCACCCGACCTAGGGGGCTACAATGAGCAGTTCTTC
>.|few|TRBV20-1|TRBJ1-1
CSALRNTEAFF
TGCAGTGCTCTGCGGAACACTGAAGCTTTCTTT
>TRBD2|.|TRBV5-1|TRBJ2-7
CASSLALGGYEQYF
TGCGCCAGCAGCTTGGCCCTGGGGGGGTACGAGCAGTACTTC
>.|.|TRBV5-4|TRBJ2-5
CASSQTGETQYF
TGTGCCAGCAGCCAGACCGGGGAGACCCAGTACTTC
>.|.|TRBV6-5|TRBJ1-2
CASREAGYGYTF
TGTGCCAGCAGAGAGGCCGGCTATGGCTACACCTTC
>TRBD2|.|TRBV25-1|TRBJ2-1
CASSVRLAGGPYNEQFF
TGTGCCAGCAGTGTCAGACTAGCGGGGGGCCCTTACAATGAGCAGTTCTTC
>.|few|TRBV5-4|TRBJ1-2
CASTQGGGYGYTF
TGTGCCAGCACCCAGGGAGGAGGCTATGGCTACACCTTC
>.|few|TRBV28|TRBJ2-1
CASTLDSYNEQFF
TGTGCCAGCACCCTGGACAGCTACAATGAGCAGTTCTTC
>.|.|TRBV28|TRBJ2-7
CASSAASDSSYEQYF
TGTGCCAGCAGTGCCGCTAGCGATAGCTCCTACGAGCAGTACTTC
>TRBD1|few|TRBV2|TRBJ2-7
CASSGRRDSSYEQYF
TGTGCCAGCAGTGGCCGCCGGGACAGCTCCTACGAGCAGTACTTC
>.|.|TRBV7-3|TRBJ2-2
CASSSLANTGELFF
TGTGCCAGCAGCTCCCTAGCGAACACCGGGGAGCTGTTTTTT
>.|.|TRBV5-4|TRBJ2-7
CASSSYARTEPEQYF
TGTGCCAGCAGCTCCTATGCCCGCACTGAGCCCGAGCAGTACTTC
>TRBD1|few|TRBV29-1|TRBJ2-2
CSVQDRERSTGELFF
TGCAGCGTTCAGGACAGGGAAAGGTCCACCGGGGAGCTGTTTTTT
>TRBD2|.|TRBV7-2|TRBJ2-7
CASSPRPGGSAYEQYF
TGTGCCAGCAGCCCCCGTCCGGGCGGGAGCGCCTACGAGCAGTACTTC
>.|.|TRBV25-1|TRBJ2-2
CASSGPLSRTGELFF
TGTGCCAGCAGTGGGCCCCTATCGAGGACCGGGGAGCTGTTTTTT
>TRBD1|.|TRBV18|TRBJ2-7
CASSPGTGTSYEQYF
TGTGCCAGCTCACCCGGGACAGGGACGTCCTACGAGCAGTACTTC
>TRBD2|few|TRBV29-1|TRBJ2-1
CSAGEREGLNEQFF
TGCAGCGCGGGGGAGCGGGAGGGCCTCAATGAGCAGTTCTTC
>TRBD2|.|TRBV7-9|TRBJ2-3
CASSRPLAGGTDTQYF
TGTGCCAGCAGCAGACCTCTAGCGGGGGGCACAGATACGCAGTATTTT